A single sample gave rise to the 9 T cell receptor beta chains below, sequenced in a study of shared clonotypes between healthy human individuals. Some clones are missing from TCRdb's copy, which holds only in-frame ones; the method was immunoSEQ multiplex PCR. The table lists roughly 500,000 clones, approximately 95% of them singletons, with 0.055% to 0.075% in the top ten. Sequencing input: naive CD4+ T cells sorted from blood. The subset: CD45RA+ positively selected. The receptors were sampled from a woman aged 25 to 39 in good health.

This chain connects TRBV27 to TRBJ2-5; 10 positions match TRBD1. This CDR3 comprises 14 residues. Germline V gene lookup returns CDR1 MNHEY and CDR2 SMNVEV (reference sequence). V was clipped by 5 bases and J by 2 bases; unmatched bases: 2. The CDR3 DNA sequence: TGTGCCAGCAGTAGGGACAGGGGACAAGAGACCCAGTACTTC. This codes for CASSRDRGQETQYF.

The genes are TRBV2 and TRBJ2-2; D is uncertain. This CDR3 contains 14 residues. Germline CDR1 SNHLY, CDR2 FYNNEI. V lost 4 bases, J lost 6 bases, and 12 bases lay in between. The CDR3 DNA follows: TGTGCCAGCAGTGTCGCAGAATTCGCCGGGGAGCTGTTTTTT. Translating gives CASSVAEFAGELFF. The whole variable domain, filled in from reference TRBV2 and TRBJ2-2, reads EPEVTQTPSHQVTQMGQEVILRCVPISNHLYFYWYRQILGQKVEFLVSFYNNEISEKSEIFDDQFSVERPDGSNFTLKIRSTKLEDSAMYFCASSVAEFAGELFFGEGSRLTVL.

The V gene is TRBV28, the J gene TRBJ1-5; 11 bases line up with TRBD1. Germline V gives CDR1 MDHEN, CDR2 SYDVKM. The CDR3 has 15 residues. Losses at the gene ends were 5 bases for V and 6 bases for J; bases not matched to a gene: 6. The CDR3 is CASSRTGGLSQPQHF. CDR3 DNA: TGTGCCAGCAGTCGGACAGGGGGCCTGAGTCAGCCCCAGCATTTT.

The gene calls are TRBV7-3 and TRBJ2-1; tentative D call: TRBD2 (6 bases). CDR3 size: 15 residues. Germline V gene data show CDR1 as SGHTA and CDR2 as FQGTGA. V lost 3 bases and J 6 bases, leaving 15 bases between the germline ends. The CDR3 coding sequence is TGTGCCAGCAGCTTTCAGGGAGGAATGGGCAATGAGCAGTTCTTC. This sequence encodes CASSFQGGMGNEQFF.

The rearrangement uses TRBV6-6 and TRBJ1-5; tentatively, D is TRBD1 (6 bases). This CDR3 has 13 amino acids. Trimming stripped 4 bases from V and 6 bases from J, with 10 bases between. Germline V gene sequence: CDR1 MNHNY, CDR2 SVGAGI (reference sequence). This CDR3 reads CASSSGVVQPQHF. CDR3 nucleotides: TGTGCCAGCAGTTCAGGGGTCGTTCAGCCCCAGCATTTT.

V gene TRBV10-3 combines with J gene TRBJ2-1; tentatively, D is TRBD1 (6 bases). V shed 3 bases and J shed 6 bases, with 21 bases lying between them. The germline V gene has CDR1 ENHRY and CDR2 SYGVKD. This CDR3 has 17 amino acids. The CDR3, as DNA: TGTGCCATCAGTGACCCAAGTAGACAGGAAGCCCCCAATGAGCAGTTCTTC. Its protein product is CAISDPSRQEAPNEQFF.

The V call is TRBV28, the J call TRBJ1-1; the D gene is possibly TRBD1 (5 bases). The CDR3 runs to 14 residues. Germline V gene data show CDR1 as MDHEN and CDR2 as SYDVKM. Trimming took 7 bases from V and 1 from J, leaving 13 bases between them. The CDR3 protein is CASNAGRGNTEAFF. DNA of the CDR3: TGTGCCAGCAACGCCGGAAGGGGGAACACTGAAGCTTTCTTT.

The chain has TRBV29-1 and TRBJ2-7; perhaps TRBD2 as D (6 bases). Trimming took 7 bases from V and 3 from J, leaving 10 bases between them. The CDR3 loop spans 11 amino acids. Germline lookup yields CDR1 SQVTM and CDR2 ANQGSEA. CDR3 DNA sequence: TGCAGCGGGGGGGTGGACTACGAGCAGTACTTC. This sequence encodes CSGGVDYEQYF.

The J gene is TRBJ2-7, the V gene TRBV7-6, with D hard to call. Germline V gene data show CDR1 as SGHVS and CDR2 as FNYEAQ. The CDR3 sequence is 11 residues long. V lost 5 bases and J 2 bases, leaving 4 bases between the germline ends. The CDR3 is CASSVTYEQYF. The CDR3 region has the DNA TGTGCCAGCAGCGTAACCTACGAGCAGTACTTC.